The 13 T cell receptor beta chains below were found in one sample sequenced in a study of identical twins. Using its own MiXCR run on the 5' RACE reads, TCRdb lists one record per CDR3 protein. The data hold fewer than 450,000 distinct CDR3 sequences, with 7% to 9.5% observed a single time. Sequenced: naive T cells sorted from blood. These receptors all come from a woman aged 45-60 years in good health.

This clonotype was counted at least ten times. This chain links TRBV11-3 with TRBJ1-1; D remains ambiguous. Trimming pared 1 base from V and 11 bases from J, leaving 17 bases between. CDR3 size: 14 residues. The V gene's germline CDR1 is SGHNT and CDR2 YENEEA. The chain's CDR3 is CASSLVVGGNTAFF. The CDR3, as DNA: TGTGCCAGCAGCTTAGTAGTAGGCGGTAATACGGCTTTCTTT.

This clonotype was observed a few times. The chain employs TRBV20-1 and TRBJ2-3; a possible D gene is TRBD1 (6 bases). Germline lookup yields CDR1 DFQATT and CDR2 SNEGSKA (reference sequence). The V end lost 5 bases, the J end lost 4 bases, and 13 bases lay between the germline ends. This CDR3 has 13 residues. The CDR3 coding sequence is TGCAGTGCTCCAGGGGTGAGATCAGATACGCAGTATTTT. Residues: CSAPGVRSDTQYF.

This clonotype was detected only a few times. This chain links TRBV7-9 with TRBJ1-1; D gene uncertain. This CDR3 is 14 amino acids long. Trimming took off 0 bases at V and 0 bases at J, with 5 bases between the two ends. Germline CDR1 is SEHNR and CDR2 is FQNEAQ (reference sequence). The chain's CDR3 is CASSLAHMNTEAFF. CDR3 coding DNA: TGTGCCAGCAGCTTAGCACACATGAACACTGAAGCTTTCTTT.

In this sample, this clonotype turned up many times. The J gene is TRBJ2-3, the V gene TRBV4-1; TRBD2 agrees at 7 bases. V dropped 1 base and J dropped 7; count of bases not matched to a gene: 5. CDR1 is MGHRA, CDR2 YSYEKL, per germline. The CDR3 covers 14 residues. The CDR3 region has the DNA TGCGCCAGCAGCCAAGTGGGAGGGCCTAATACGCAGTATTTT. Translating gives CASSQVGGPNTQYF.

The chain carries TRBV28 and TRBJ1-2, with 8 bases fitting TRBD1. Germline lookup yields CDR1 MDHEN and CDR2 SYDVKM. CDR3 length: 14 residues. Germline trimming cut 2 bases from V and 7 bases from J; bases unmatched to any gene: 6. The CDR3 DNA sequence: TGTGCCAGCAGTTTACAGACAGGGGAGTCTGGCTACACCTTC. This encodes CASSLQTGESGYTF.

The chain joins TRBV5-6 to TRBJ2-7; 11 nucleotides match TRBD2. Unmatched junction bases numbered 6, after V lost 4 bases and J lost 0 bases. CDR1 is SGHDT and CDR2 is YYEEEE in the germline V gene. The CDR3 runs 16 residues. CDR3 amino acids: CASSAGLAADSYEQYV. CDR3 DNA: TGTGCCAGCAGCGCGGGACTAGCGGCAGACTCCTACGAGCAGTACGTC.

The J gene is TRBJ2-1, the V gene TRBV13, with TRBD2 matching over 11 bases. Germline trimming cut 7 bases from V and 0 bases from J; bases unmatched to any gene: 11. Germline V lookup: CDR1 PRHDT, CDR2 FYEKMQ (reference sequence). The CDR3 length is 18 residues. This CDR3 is CASIGSGRDQSSYNEQFF. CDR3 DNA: TGTGCCAGCATTGGTAGCGGGAGGGACCAAAGCTCCTACAATGAGCAGTTCTTC.

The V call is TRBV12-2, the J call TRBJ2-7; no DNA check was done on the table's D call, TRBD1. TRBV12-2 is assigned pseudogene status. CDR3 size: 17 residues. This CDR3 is CASRQRGRDRVSYEQYV. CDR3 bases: TGTGCAAGTCGCCAAAGGGGTAGGGACAGGGTCTCCTACGAGCAGTACGTC.

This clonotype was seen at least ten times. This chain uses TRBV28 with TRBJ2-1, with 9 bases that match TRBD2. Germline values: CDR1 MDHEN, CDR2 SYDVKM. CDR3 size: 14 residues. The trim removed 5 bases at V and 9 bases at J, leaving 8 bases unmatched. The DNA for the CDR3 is TGTGCCAGCAGTCCCTCCGGACTAGCGTTTGAGCAGTTCTTC. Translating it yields CASSPSGLAFEQFF.

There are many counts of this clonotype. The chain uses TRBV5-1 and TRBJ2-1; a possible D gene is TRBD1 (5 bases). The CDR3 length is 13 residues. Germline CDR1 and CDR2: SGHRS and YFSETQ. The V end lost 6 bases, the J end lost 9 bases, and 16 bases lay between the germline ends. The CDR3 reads CASKRTPRGEQFF. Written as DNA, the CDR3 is TGCGCCAGCAAGAGGACACCCAGAGGTGAGCAGTTCTTC.

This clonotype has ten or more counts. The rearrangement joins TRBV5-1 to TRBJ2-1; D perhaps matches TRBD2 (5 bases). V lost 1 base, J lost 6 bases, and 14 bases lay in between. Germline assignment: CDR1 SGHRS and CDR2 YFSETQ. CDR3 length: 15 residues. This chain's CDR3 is CASSLWDSVPNEQFF. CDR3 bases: TGCGCCAGCAGCTTGTGGGATAGCGTACCCAATGAGCAGTTCTTC. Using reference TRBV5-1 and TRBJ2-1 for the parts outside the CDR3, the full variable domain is KAGVTQTPRYLIKTRGQQVTLSCSPISGHRSVSWYQQTPGQGLQFLFEYFSETQRNKGNFPGRFSGRQFSNSRSEMNVSTLELGDSALYLCASSLWDSVPNEQFFGPGTRLTVL.

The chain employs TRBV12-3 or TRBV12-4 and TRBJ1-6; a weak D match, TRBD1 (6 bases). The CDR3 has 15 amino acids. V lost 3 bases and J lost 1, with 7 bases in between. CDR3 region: CASSLGASYNSPLHF. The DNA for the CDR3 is TGTGCCAGCAGTTTGGGGGCATCCTATAATTCACCCCTCCACTTT.

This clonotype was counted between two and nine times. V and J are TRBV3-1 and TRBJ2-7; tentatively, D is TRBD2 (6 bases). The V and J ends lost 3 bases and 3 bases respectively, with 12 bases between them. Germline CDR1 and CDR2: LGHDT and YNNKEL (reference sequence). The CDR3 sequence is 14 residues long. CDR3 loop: CASSHAGGSYEQYF. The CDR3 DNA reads TGTGCCAGCAGCCACGCCGGGGGAAGCTACGAGCAGTACTTC.